Listed here are 3 T cell receptor beta chains from one sample, sequenced in a study of cytomegalovirus exposure and HLA in healthy donors. 60 Vbeta and 13 Jbeta primers were used in PCR. Profiled with immunoSEQ multiplex PCR; TCRdb holds only in-frame clones, not every one. The repertoire table contains more than 130,000 clones. The source material was PBMCs. These receptors all stem from a man aged 35 to 55 in good health and CMV-seronegative.

This sequence joins TRBV9 and TRBJ2-7, with D possibly being TRBD1 (6 bases). Germline V gives CDR1 SGDLS, CDR2 YYNGEE. The V end lost 0 bases, the J end lost 5 bases, and 15 bases lay between the germline ends. The CDR3 is 15 amino acids. Here the CDR3 DNA reads TGTGCCAGCAGCGTAGGCGAGGGCAGGGGCGACGAGCAGTACTTC. Translation: CASSVGEGRGDEQYF. Based on the CDR3 plus reference TRBV9 and TRBJ2-7, the full variable domain is DSGVTQTPKHLITATGQRVTLRCSPRSGDLSVYWYQQSLDQGLQFLIQYYNGEERAKGNILERFSAQQFPDLHSELNLSSLELGDSALYFCASSVGEGRGDEQYFGPGTRLTVT.

The CDR3 coding sequence is TGTGCCAGCAGCTATCGACAGGGGGCTCAGCCCCAGCATTTT. As protein: CASSYRQGAQPQHF. V usage is TRBV7-6 and J usage is TRBJ1-5; 10 nucleotides match TRBD1. V lost 4 bases, J lost 6 bases, and 3 bases stayed unmatched. There are 14 residues in the CDR3. CDR1 and CDR2 (germline): SGHVS, FNYEAQ.

CDR3 amino acids: CASSFGLAPNEQFF. CDR3 bases: TGTGCCAGCAGCTTCGGACTAGCTCCCAATGAGCAGTTCTTC. V is TRBV27 and J is TRBJ2-1, with 8 nucleotides matching TRBD2. CDR3 length: 14 residues. From germline, CDR1 is MNHEY and CDR2 SMNVEV (reference sequence). V was pared by 6 bases and J by 6 bases, with 7 bases of the junction left unmatched.